These T cell receptor beta chains were read from a single sample in a study of blood T cell repertoires in COVID-19. The table came from immunoSEQ multiplex PCR; TCRdb's copy has only in-frame clones and leaves some out. This table holds 75,000 or so clones, approximately 91% found once. Material for sequencing was peripheral blood. The origin of the receptors is a man aged 50 to 60 with acute or convalescent COVID-19. Both conserved end residues are part of each CDR3. Each record gives: D gene, V gene, clone size, J gene, CDR3 DNA, CDR3 protein. D genes are given only for firm matches. Clone size appears in some rows only: once, few, many, or a class for an expanded clone.

D gene: TRBD2
V gene: TRBV9
clone size: -
J gene: TRBJ2-3
CDR3 DNA: TGTGCCAGCAGCGTAGGAGCCGGACTAGCGGGGGAGTACGCAGATACGCAGTATTTT
CDR3 protein: CASSVGAGLAGEYADTQYF

D gene: TRBD2
V gene: TRBV4-1
clone size: -
J gene: TRBJ2-4
CDR3 DNA: TGCGCCAGCAGCCTTATACCGGGACTAGCGGGACCCAAAAACATTCAGTACTTC
CDR3 protein: CASSLIPGLAGPKNIQYF

D gene: TRBD1
V gene: TRBV6-1
clone size: -
J gene: TRBJ1-1
CDR3 DNA: TGTGCCAGCAGTGATCTGACAGGGGGCAACACTGAAGCTTTCTTT
CDR3 protein: CASSDLTGGNTEAFF

D gene: TRBD1
V gene: TRBV29-1
clone size: -
J gene: TRBJ1-5
CDR3 DNA: TGCAGCGCAGGGGACAGGGGGTATTCGCCCCAGCATTTT
CDR3 protein: CSAGDRGYSPQHF

D gene: TRBD1
V gene: TRBV5-4
clone size: few
J gene: TRBJ2-3
CDR3 DNA: TGTGCCAGCAGCCCCGGGACAGGGGGCGCGGCAGATACGCAGTATTTT
CDR3 protein: CASSPGTGGAADTQYF

D gene: -
V gene: TRBV24-1
clone size: -
J gene: TRBJ2-3
CDR3 DNA: TGTGCCACCAGGGGGACTGACCTATTTGGCACAGATACGCAGTATTTT
CDR3 protein: CATRGTDLFGTDTQYF

D gene: TRBD2
V gene: TRBV5-8
clone size: once
J gene: TRBJ2-5
CDR3 DNA: TGTGCCAGCAGCTTGGCCGTCTCTTCTAGCGGAGCATCAGGAGAGACCCAGTACTTC
CDR3 protein: CASSLAVSSSGASGETQYF

D gene: -
V gene: TRBV14
clone size: -
J gene: TRBJ1-1
CDR3 DNA: TGTGCCAGCAGCCACACAGATGAGAACACTGAAGCTTTCTTT
CDR3 protein: CASSHTDENTEAFF

D gene: TRBD1
V gene: TRBV24-1
clone size: -
J gene: TRBJ1-1
CDR3 DNA: TGTGCCACCAGCGGACAGGGGGGAACTGAAGCTTTCTTT
CDR3 protein: CATSGQGGTEAFF

D gene: TRBD1
V gene: TRBV4-1
clone size: -
J gene: TRBJ1-1
CDR3 DNA: TGCGCCAGCAGCCCGTTTGTTCAGGGGGAGAGGACTGAAGCTTTCTTT
CDR3 protein: CASSPFVQGERTEAFF

D gene: TRBD2
V gene: TRBV6-2/TRBV6-3
clone size: -
J gene: TRBJ2-7
CDR3 DNA: TGTGCCAGCAGTTACTTTGCGGGGGGGCAGTACGAGCAGTACTTC
CDR3 protein: CASSYFAGGQYEQYF

D gene: TRBD1
V gene: TRBV7-9
clone size: -
J gene: TRBJ1-2
CDR3 DNA: TGTGCCAGCAGCTCCGAGAGACAGGGGGCAAGAGGCTACACCTTC
CDR3 protein: CASSSERQGARGYTF

D gene: -
V gene: TRBV7-2
clone size: -
J gene: TRBJ2-2
CDR3 DNA: TGTGCCAGCAGCTTGCGAAGGGGAACCGGCGGGGAGCTGTTTTTT
CDR3 protein: CASSLRRGTGGELFF

D gene: -
V gene: TRBV3-1/TRBV3-2
clone size: -
J gene: TRBJ1-4
CDR3 DNA: TGTGCCAGCAGCCAAGACGGGGGGGCTGGTGAAAAACTGTTTTTT
CDR3 protein: CASSQDGGAGEKLFF

D gene: -
V gene: TRBV5-1
clone size: -
J gene: TRBJ2-5
CDR3 DNA: TGCGCCAGCAGCTTGGTACAGGCGGAGACCCAGTACTTC
CDR3 protein: CASSLVQAETQYF

D gene: TRBD2
V gene: TRBV29-1
clone size: -
J gene: TRBJ2-1
CDR3 DNA: TGCAGCGTTTTCCTATTTCCGGCGGGGGGTGTCTCCTACAATGAGCAGTTCTTC
CDR3 protein: CSVFLFPAGGVSYNEQFF

D gene: TRBD1
V gene: TRBV24-1
clone size: -
J gene: TRBJ1-1
CDR3 DNA: TGTGCCACCAGTGAAGGTGACAGGGTTCGGGGAGCTTTCTTT
CDR3 protein: CATSEGDRVRGAFF

D gene: -
V gene: TRBV6-5
clone size: -
J gene: TRBJ1-1
CDR3 DNA: TGTGCCAGCAGTCCCCGGGGGGGAACTGAAGCTTTCTTT
CDR3 protein: CASSPRGGTEAFF

D gene: -
V gene: TRBV10-2
clone size: -
J gene: TRBJ2-7
CDR3 DNA: TGCGCCAGCAGTGAGTCCCTAATGGGGCAGGGCCGAGCCTACGAGCAGTACTTC
CDR3 protein: CASSESLMGQGRAYEQYF

D gene: TRBD1
V gene: TRBV15
clone size: -
J gene: TRBJ1-3
CDR3 DNA: TGTGCCACCAGCACCCGGGACAGGGGGCATGGAAACACCATATATTTT
CDR3 protein: CATSTRDRGHGNTIYF

D gene: -
V gene: TRBV6-5
clone size: -
J gene: TRBJ1-1
CDR3 DNA: TGTGCCAGCAGTTCCATCCTGACAGATCGGAACACTGAAGCTTTCTTT
CDR3 protein: CASSSILTDRNTEAFF

D gene: -
V gene: TRBV15
clone size: -
J gene: TRBJ1-2
CDR3 DNA: TGTGCCACCAGCAGAGTGAGAGGAGGGGCCCATGGCTACACCTTC
CDR3 protein: CATSRVRGGAHGYTF

D gene: -
V gene: TRBV3-1/TRBV3-2
clone size: few
J gene: TRBJ1-1
CDR3 DNA: TGTGCCAGCAGCCAGGGATCAGGGGTGAACACTGAAGCTTTCTTT
CDR3 protein: CASSQGSGVNTEAFF

D gene: TRBD1
V gene: TRBV12-3/TRBV12-4
clone size: -
J gene: TRBJ1-1
CDR3 DNA: TGTGCCAGCAGTTGGGGACAGGACACTGAAGCTTTCTTT
CDR3 protein: CASSWGQDTEAFF

D gene: TRBD2
V gene: TRBV7-6
clone size: -
J gene: TRBJ2-2
CDR3 DNA: TGTGCCAGCAGCCAGCGGGGGGTTAGCACCGGGGAGCTGTTTTTT
CDR3 protein: CASSQRGVSTGELFF

D gene: -
V gene: TRBV19
clone size: -
J gene: TRBJ2-2
CDR3 DNA: TGTGCCAGTAGTATGAGGGACACCGGGGAGCTGTTTTTT
CDR3 protein: CASSMRDTGELFF

D gene: -
V gene: TRBV6-5
clone size: -
J gene: TRBJ2-7
CDR3 DNA: TGTGCCAGCATCGGGCGGCAGGGCTACGAGCAGTACTTC
CDR3 protein: CASIGRQGYEQYF

D gene: -
V gene: TRBV19
clone size: -
J gene: TRBJ2-7
CDR3 DNA: TGTGCCAGTAGTACGAGCGGTCGGGTGCAGTACTTC
CDR3 protein: CASSTSGRVQYF

D gene: TRBD1
V gene: TRBV6-2/TRBV6-3
clone size: -
J gene: TRBJ1-5
CDR3 DNA: TGTGCCAGCAGTCCGCCCCAGGGGGCGGTTCAGCCCCAGCATTTT
CDR3 protein: CASSPPQGAVQPQHF

D gene: -
V gene: TRBV6-5
clone size: -
J gene: TRBJ1-3
CDR3 DNA: TGTGCCAGCAATAAAGGGGCCCCCTCTGGAAACACCATATATTTT
CDR3 protein: CASNKGAPSGNTIYF

D gene: TRBD1
V gene: TRBV23-1
clone size: -
J gene: TRBJ2-2
CDR3 DNA: TGCGCCAGCAGTCAATCTCGGACAGGGAGCACCGGGGAGCTGTTTTTT
CDR3 protein: CASSQSRTGSTGELFF

D gene: -
V gene: TRBV24-1
clone size: -
J gene: TRBJ2-1
CDR3 DNA: TGTGCCACCAGTGACTCCCGGACAGTCAATGAGCAGTTCTTC
CDR3 protein: CATSDSRTVNEQFF

D gene: -
V gene: TRBV19
clone size: -
J gene: TRBJ1-4
CDR3 DNA: TGTGCCAGTACCCTAGGGCAGGGTAGCGGTGAAAAACTGTTTTTT
CDR3 protein: CASTLGQGSGEKLFF

D gene: -
V gene: TRBV6-2/TRBV6-3
clone size: -
J gene: TRBJ1-1
CDR3 DNA: TGTGCCAGCAGTGACGGGACACACACTGAAGCTTTCTTT
CDR3 protein: CASSDGTHTEAFF

D gene: -
V gene: TRBV7-8
clone size: -
J gene: TRBJ2-3
CDR3 DNA: TGTGCCAGCAGCATTCCCGGAGGACGTACTTCTAGCACAGATACGCAGTATTTT
CDR3 protein: CASSIPGGRTSSTDTQYF

D gene: -
V gene: TRBV29-1
clone size: -
J gene: TRBJ2-2
CDR3 DNA: TGCAGCGTTAATGGGGGCGTAGACACCGGGGAGCTGTTTTTT
CDR3 protein: CSVNGGVDTGELFF

D gene: -
V gene: TRBV4-2
clone size: -
J gene: TRBJ2-3
CDR3 DNA: TGTGCCAGCAGCCAAGATAGAGATACGCAGTATTTT
CDR3 protein: CASSQDRDTQYF

D gene: TRBD1
V gene: TRBV27
clone size: once
J gene: TRBJ2-3
CDR3 DNA: TGTGCCAGCAGTCACCGGGACAGCCGCACAGATACGCAGTATTTT
CDR3 protein: CASSHRDSRTDTQYF

D gene: TRBD2
V gene: TRBV27
clone size: -
J gene: TRBJ2-3
CDR3 DNA: TGTGCCAGCAGTTTATCGGTGGGAGGGTTGAAGGATACGCAGTATTTT
CDR3 protein: CASSLSVGGLKDTQYF

D gene: -
V gene: TRBV14
clone size: -
J gene: TRBJ1-2
CDR3 DNA: TGTGCCAGCAGCCGACAGGACAGTTACTATGGCTACACCTTC
CDR3 protein: CASSRQDSYYGYTF

D gene: TRBD1
V gene: TRBV5-6
clone size: -
J gene: TRBJ2-2
CDR3 DNA: TGTGCCAGCAGCCCCGGCGGGCGGACAGGGATCCGGGGCGGGGAGCTGTTTTTT
CDR3 protein: CASSPGGRTGIRGGELFF

D gene: -
V gene: TRBV12-3/TRBV12-4
clone size: -
J gene: TRBJ1-2
CDR3 DNA: TGTGCCAGCAGTTTAGGGCAGAACTATGGCTACACCTTC
CDR3 protein: CASSLGQNYGYTF

D gene: -
V gene: TRBV5-4
clone size: -
J gene: TRBJ2-3
CDR3 DNA: TGTGCCAGCAGGGCTGTCGGGAGCACAGATACGCAGTATTTT
CDR3 protein: CASRAVGSTDTQYF

D gene: TRBD2
V gene: TRBV9
clone size: -
J gene: TRBJ2-3
CDR3 DNA: TGTGCCAGCAGCGTAGCGTCGGGGGGGGGCACAGATACGCAGTATTTT
CDR3 protein: CASSVASGGGTDTQYF

D gene: -
V gene: TRBV9
clone size: -
J gene: TRBJ2-3
CDR3 DNA: TGTGCCAGCAAAAACTCCTATACAGATACGCAGTATTTT
CDR3 protein: CASKNSYTDTQYF

D gene: -
V gene: TRBV4-1
clone size: -
J gene: TRBJ2-7
CDR3 DNA: TGCGCCAGCAGCCAAGAAAACAGGGTTTCCTACGAGCAGTACTTC
CDR3 protein: CASSQENRVSYEQYF

D gene: TRBD1
V gene: TRBV13
clone size: -
J gene: TRBJ2-5
CDR3 DNA: TGTGCCAGCAGCTTAAGGGGGCCAGGGGAGACCCAGTACTTC
CDR3 protein: CASSLRGPGETQYF

D gene: TRBD1
V gene: TRBV3-1/TRBV3-2
clone size: -
J gene: TRBJ2-5
CDR3 DNA: TGTGCCAGCAGCCAAGCTGGACAGGGCCGAGAGACCCAGTACTTC
CDR3 protein: CASSQAGQGRETQYF

D gene: TRBD1
V gene: TRBV7-9
clone size: -
J gene: TRBJ2-3
CDR3 DNA: TGTGCCAGCAGCCCGCCGACACAGGGGGCGGCAGATACGCAGTATTTT
CDR3 protein: CASSPPTQGAADTQYF

D gene: -
V gene: TRBV7-2
clone size: once
J gene: TRBJ1-1
CDR3 DNA: TGTGCCAGCAGCCCCGGACACATGAACACTGAAGCTTTCTTT
CDR3 protein: CASSPGHMNTEAFF

D gene: -
V gene: TRBV7-2
clone size: -
J gene: TRBJ1-5
CDR3 DNA: TGTGCCAGCAGCGCCCAGACAGGAGACAATCAGCCCCAGCATTTT
CDR3 protein: CASSAQTGDNQPQHF

D gene: -
V gene: TRBV18
clone size: -
J gene: TRBJ1-5
CDR3 DNA: TGTGCCAGCTCTCAATCACAGGGAGGCAATCAGCCCCAGCATTTT
CDR3 protein: CASSQSQGGNQPQHF

D gene: -
V gene: TRBV7-9
clone size: -
J gene: TRBJ1-5
CDR3 DNA: TGTGCCAGCAGCTTAGCCCCCGGACTGGGGAATCAGCCCCAGCATTTT
CDR3 protein: CASSLAPGLGNQPQHF

D gene: -
V gene: TRBV30
clone size: -
J gene: TRBJ2-7
CDR3 DNA: TGTGCCTGGAGTGTAAAGGGGTCATGGGAGCAGTACTTC
CDR3 protein: CAWSVKGSWEQYF

D gene: -
V gene: TRBV7-2
clone size: -
J gene: TRBJ2-1
CDR3 DNA: TGTGCCAGCAGCTTACCCTTACTCTGGACAGACTACAATGAGCAGTTCTTC
CDR3 protein: CASSLPLLWTDYNEQFF